A single sample is the source of the 26 T cell receptor beta chains below, sequenced in a study of CD8+CD57+ T cells in acquired aplastic anemia. Genomic DNA was employed as the template in profiling TCR beta VDJ and CDR3. TCRdb independently ran MiXCR on the reads; one entry per CDR3 protein. Found here are approximately 200,000 distinct CDR3 sequences, over 55% of them singletons; the top ten hold 29%. The sample was sorted CD4+, CD8+, or CD8+CD57+ T cells (not recorded which) from PBMCs. These TCRs come from a human donor in good health.

CDR3 residues: CSAESLDRGSTDTQYF. The CDR3 DNA reads as TGCAGTGCTGAGTCGCTGGACAGGGGGAGCACAGATACGCAGTATTTT. The genes are TRBV20-1 and TRBJ2-3; TRBD1 agrees at 10 bases. J gave up 0 bases and V 5 bases, and 8 bases lay outside the gene matches. In germline, CDR1 is DFQATT, CDR2 SNEGSKA (reference sequence). The CDR3 has 16 amino acids.

The chain carries TRBV19 and TRBJ1-1; D is unclear. CDR1 is LNHDA and CDR2 is SQIVND in the germline V gene (reference sequence). The ends were cut back, 3 bases at V and 6 bases at J, with 5 bases in the middle. The CDR3 length is 11 residues. The CDR3 sequence: CASSIEPEAFF. The CDR3 DNA reads as TGTGCCAGTAGTATTGAGCCTGAAGCTTTCTTT.

The chain employs TRBV19 and TRBJ2-7; 7 bases align to TRBD1. V was clipped by 1 base and J by 0 bases; unmatched bases: 3. The CDR3 contains 15 residues. From germline, CDR1 is LNHDA and CDR2 SQIVND (reference sequence). The CDR3 sequence is CASSIGWTGSYEQYF. The CDR3 DNA follows: TGTGCCAGTAGTATAGGTTGGACAGGCTCCTACGAGCAGTACTTC.

CDR3 sequence: CASSAGFTYNEQFF. The CDR3 nucleotides are TGTGCCAGCAGCGCGGGGTTCACCTACAATGAGCAGTTCTTC. V usage is TRBV7-4 and J usage is TRBJ2-1; possibly TRBD2 for D (6 bases). CDR3 length: 14 amino acids. CDR1 and CDR2 (germline): SGHVT, SQSDAQ. V lost 5 bases, J lost 2 bases, and 10 bases lay in between.

This clonotype was observed many times. The J gene is TRBJ2-1, the V gene TRBV14; D unclear. This CDR3 spans 18 amino acids. V lost 3 bases and J lost 5, with 23 bases in between. Per the germline V gene, CDR1 is SGHDN and CDR2 is FVKESK. The CDR3 sequence: CASSHNVVWLQNNNEQFF. In DNA form, the CDR3 reads TGTGCCAGCAGCCACAATGTGGTATGGCTACAAAATAACAATGAGCAGTTCTTC. Full variable domain (missing parts from reference TRBV14 and TRBJ2-1): EAGVTQFPSHSVIEKGQTVTLRCDPISGHDNLYWYRRVMGKEIKFLLHFVKESKQDESGMPNNRFLAERTGGTYSTLKVQPAELEDSGVYFCASSHNVVWLQNNNEQFFGPGTRLTVL.

Note on this clonotype: This could be a read error, since a much larger clone is one nucleotide away. Because it lacks the conserved phenylalanine or tryptophan at the end, this CDR3 is likely a read error. The rearrangement uses TRBV14 and TRBJ2-4, with a weak D call TRBD1 (5 bases). Between the trimmed V and J ends, which lost 4 bases and 0 bases, there was a span of 16 bases. The germline gives CDR1 SGHDN, CDR2 FVKESK. The CDR3 loop spans 17 amino acids. The CDR3 loop reads CASSPMGQNIAKNIQYL. As DNA, the CDR3 is TGTGCCAGCAGCCCGATGGGGCAGAATATAGCCAAAAACATTCAGTACCTC.

V and J are TRBV9 and TRBJ1-4; D gene unclear. Trimming cost V 4 bases and J 8 bases, with 18 bases left between them. The CDR3 runs 15 residues. Germline values: CDR1 SGDLS, CDR2 YYNGEE. CDR3 in DNA: TGTGCCAGCAGCTTGGTACCGGGGATGGGCGAAAAACTGTTTTTT. Translating it yields CASSLVPGMGEKLFF.

This clonotype showed up many times. The chain combines TRBV9 with TRBJ2-6; D may be TRBD1 (6 bases). V lost 3 bases, J lost 0 bases, and 22 bases lay in between. Germline values: CDR1 SGDLS, CDR2 YYNGEE. The CDR3 sequence is 20 residues long. The CDR3 sequence is CASSETRQDLNLSGANVLTF. DNA of the CDR3: TGTGCCAGCAGCGAGACCAGACAGGATCTAAACCTCTCTGGGGCCAACGTCCTGACTTTC.

The chain joins TRBV15 to TRBJ1-2; 10 bases match TRBD1. Germline V gene lookup returns CDR1 LNHNV and CDR2 YYDKDF (reference sequence). There are 14 residues in the CDR3. V dropped 2 bases and J dropped 6; count of bases not matched to a gene: 3. CDR3 nucleotides: TGTGCCACCAGCAGACAGGGACAGGGGAATGGCTACACCTTC. Translated: CATSRQGQGNGYTF. Supplemented by reference TRBV15 and TRBJ1-2, the full variable domain reads DAMVIQNPRYQVTQFGKPVTLSCSQTLNHNVMYWYQQKSSQAPKLLFHYYDKDFNNEADTPDNFQSRRPNTSFCFLDIRSPGLGDTAMYLCATSRQGQGNGYTFGSGTRLTVV.

The genes are TRBV7-9 and TRBJ2-7, with D perhaps assigned TRBD1 or TRBD2 (5 bases each). Trimming removed 3 bases from V and 1 base from J, with 16 bases in between. In germline, CDR1 is SEHNR, CDR2 FQNEAQ (reference sequence). The CDR3 is made up of 16 amino acids. CDR3 region: CASSLVGDLSSYEQYF. DNA for the CDR3: TGTGCCAGCAGCTTGGTGGGGGACCTATCATCCTACGAGCAGTACTTC.

This clonotype was detected only a few times. The rearrangement joins TRBV4-3 to TRBJ1-2, with D possibly matching TRBD1 (5 bases). The germline CDR1 and CDR2 sequences are LGHNA and YSLEER. V was shortened by 5 bases and J by 8 bases, with 15 bases between the two germline ends. The CDR3 contains 13 residues. DNA for the CDR3: TGCGCCAGCAGCAGTGTCGGGGGTGGAGGCTACACCTTC. As protein: CASSSVGGGGYTF.

The V call is TRBV20-1, the J call TRBJ2-7, with TRBD1 matching 10 bases. CDR1 is DFQATT, CDR2 SNEGSKA, per germline (reference sequence). The CDR3 runs to 15 residues. The junction had 10 bases not matched to a gene; V was cut back by 4 bases and J by 4 bases. The CDR3 DNA reads TGCAGTGCTACCGACATGGACAGGGGGGCGTACGAGCAGTACTTC. Translation: CSATDMDRGAYEQYF.

In the case of this clonotype: The CDR3 end shows no conserved phenylalanine or tryptophan, and so a read error is likely. The rearrangement links TRBV6-6 to TRBJ2-1; 10 nucleotides align to TRBD1. The germline V gene encodes CDR1 MNHNY and CDR2 SVGAGI (reference sequence). This CDR3 has 15 residues. The CDR3 DNA follows: TGTGCCAGCAGTAGGGACAGGGGCTTATACAATGGGCAGTTCTCC. It codes for CASSRDRGLYNGQFS.

The rearrangement uses TRBV20-1 and TRBJ2-7; 12 positions agree with TRBD2. V was pared by 6 bases and J by 4 bases, with 13 bases of the junction left unmatched. CDR1 and CDR2 (germline): DFQATT, SNEGSKA (reference sequence). The CDR3 has 16 amino acids. CDR3 in amino acids: CSAPAPTSGGTYEQYF. CDR3 nucleotide sequence: TGCAGTGCACCCGCCCCCACTAGCGGGGGGACTTACGAGCAGTACTTC.

In its sample, this clonotype is medium-sized. The V gene is TRBV19, the J gene TRBJ1-4; TRBD1 matches at 10 bases. Germline V CDR1 and CDR2: LNHDA, SQIVND (reference sequence). After removal of 6 bases from V and 0 bases from J, the junction contained 7 bases not matched to a gene. This CDR3 region has 17 residues. CDR3 loop: CASRPRDRGATNEKLFF. CDR3 nucleotide sequence: TGTGCCAGTAGGCCCCGGGACAGGGGAGCAACTAATGAAAAACTGTTTTTT.

The chain joins TRBV20-1 to TRBJ2-3, with D possibly being TRBD1 (6 bases). Germline V CDR1 and CDR2: DFQATT, SNEGSKA (reference sequence). The CDR3 runs to 12 residues. V dropped 6 bases and J dropped 1 base, with 8 bases sitting between them. The CDR3 DNA is TGCAGTGCGCGGACAGGCACAGATACGCAGTATTTT. Protein sequence: CSARTGTDTQYF.

This clonotype has just one count. The final CDR3 position lacks the conserved phenylalanine or tryptophan, pointing to a likely read error. The DNA is left out, because the CDR3 cannot be placed on it with certainty; the CDR3 is given as TCRdb lists it. The genes are TRBV24-1 and TRBJ2-7; the table's D call, TRBD2, has no DNA check behind it. From germline, CDR1 is KGHDR and CDR2 SFDVKD. The CDR3 extends over 15 residues, inclusive of both ends. CDR3 protein: CATSGLAGSSYEREL.

The chain joins TRBV6-5 to TRBJ2-1, with no clear D. CDR1 MNHEY and CDR2 SVGAGI come from the germline V gene. This CDR3 is built from 14 residues. Trimming left V 0 bases short and J 9 bases short, with 12 bases between. This chain's CDR3 is CASSYSKTNGEQFF. The DNA for the CDR3 is TGTGCCAGCAGTTACTCTAAAACTAACGGTGAGCAGTTCTTC.

The chain carries TRBV20-1 and TRBJ1-3; D call uncertain. This CDR3 region has 16 residues. Per the germline V gene, CDR1 is DFQATT and CDR2 is SNEGSKA (reference sequence). Trimming took off 0 bases at V and 0 bases at J, with 12 bases between the two ends. CDR3 DNA sequence: TGCAGTGCTAGAGATCTCTTATCTCCCTCTGGAAACACCATATATTTT. Amino acids: CSARDLLSPSGNTIYF.

The sample holds one count of this clonotype. Here the CDR3 reads CASSIRVFYEQYF. In DNA form, the CDR3 reads TGTGCCAGTAGTATAAGGGTGTTCTACGAGCAGTACTTC. This chain uses TRBV19 with TRBJ2-7; D ambiguous. Germline V gene sequence: CDR1 LNHDA, CDR2 SQIVND (reference sequence). Trimming pared 2 bases from V and 3 bases from J, leaving 8 bases between. This CDR3 has 13 residues.

CDR3 DNA sequence: TGCAGTGCTAGACTGCGCTACTCCTACAATGAGCAGTTCTTC. Translated, it gives CSARLRYSYNEQFF. The V and J genes are TRBV20-1 and TRBJ2-1; D not resolved. Trimming took 2 bases from V and 0 from J, leaving 8 bases between them. Germline CDR1 DFQATT, CDR2 SNEGSKA (reference sequence). The CDR3 loop spans 14 amino acids.

This clonotype was recorded at least ten times. The genes are TRBV9 and TRBJ2-7; 8 nucleotides agree with TRBD1. V gave up 3 bases and J gave up 6 bases; unmatched junction bases: 8. Germline V gene sequence: CDR1 SGDLS, CDR2 YYNGEE. This CDR3 has 14 residues. CDR3 DNA sequence: TGTGCCAGCAGCGCCGAGGACAGGGCGAGCGAGCAGTACTTC. Translating it yields CASSAEDRASEQYF.

The V call is TRBV29-1, the J call TRBJ2-5, with 11 nucleotides matching TRBD2. V lost 5 bases to trimming and J lost 5 bases; unmatched junction nucleotides: 4. The CDR3 runs to 13 residues. Germline lookup yields CDR1 SQVTM and CDR2 ANQGSEA. Written as DNA, the CDR3 is TGCAGCGTTTCTAGCGGGGGGAAGGAGACCCAGTACTTC. It translates to CSVSSGGKETQYF.

The V call is TRBV9, the J call TRBJ2-1, with 12 bases fitting TRBD2. The ends lost 3 bases at V and 6 bases at J; junction bases unmatched: 7. Germline CDR1 SGDLS, CDR2 YYNGEE. The CDR3 is made up of 16 amino acids. The CDR3 spells CASSAHGLAGTNEQFF. The CDR3 coding sequence is TGTGCCAGCAGCGCCCATGGACTAGCGGGGACCAATGAGCAGTTCTTC. The full variable domain, its missing parts supplied by reference TRBV9 and TRBJ2-1, is DSGVTQTPKHLITATGQRVTLRCSPRSGDLSVYWYQQSLDQGLQFLIQYYNGEERAKGNILERFSAQQFPDLHSELNLSSLELGDSALYFCASSAHGLAGTNEQFFGPGTRLTVL.

This chain connects TRBV7-6 to TRBJ2-1; 14 bases agree with TRBD2. J gave up 6 bases and V 1 base, and 11 bases lay outside the gene matches. From germline, CDR1 is SGHVS and CDR2 FNYEAQ. The CDR3 sequence is 19 residues long. This CDR3 reads CASSLELKKGLAGANEQFF. DNA for the CDR3: TGTGCCAGCAGCTTAGAACTAAAAAAGGGACTAGCGGGGGCCAATGAGCAGTTCTTC.

J is TRBJ1-1 and V is TRBV24-1, with a weak D call TRBD1 (5 bases). The CDR3 spans 12 residues. Deletions cut 5 bases from V and 5 bases from J, with 8 bases between. Germline assignment: CDR1 KGHDR and CDR2 SFDVKD. As DNA, the CDR3 is TGTGCCACCAGTGGCCAGGGTACTGAAGCTTTCTTT. This codes for CATSGQGTEAFF.